These 14 T cell receptor beta chains were all obtained from the same sample, sequenced in a study of shared clonotypes between healthy human individuals. Here immunoSEQ multiplex PCR was the method, and the copy in TCRdb shows in-frame clones only, minus some. The sample lists more than 150,000 clones, about 68% occurring once. The sequenced material came from memory CD4+ T cells sorted from blood. Specified subset: CD45RA-negative fraction. These receptors originate from a man aged 25 to 45 in good health.

The chain uses TRBV29-1 and TRBJ1-2; D is unclear. Germline CDR1 and CDR2: SQVTM and ANQGSEA. The CDR3 consists of 10 residues. Deletions cut 4 bases from V and 5 bases from J, with 5 bases between. This CDR3 reads CSVAVYGYTF. The CDR3 DNA reads TGCAGCGTTGCCGTATATGGCTACACCTTC.

Here the CDR3 reads CSAANPGEQFF. The DNA of the CDR3 is TGCAGTGCTGCTAACCCTGGTGAGCAGTTCTTC. The V and J genes are TRBV20-1 and TRBJ2-1; the D is unclear. V was trimmed by 5 bases and J by 9 bases, leaving 11 bases between them. The CDR3 consists of 11 residues. In germline, CDR1 is DFQATT, CDR2 SNEGSKA (reference sequence).

The chain carries TRBV19 and TRBJ1-1; D gene unclear. V was pared by 4 bases and J by 4 bases, with 19 bases between. Germline lookup yields CDR1 LNHDA and CDR2 SQIVND (reference sequence). This CDR3 is built from 16 residues. CDR3 DNA sequence: TGTGCCAGTAGTAGAACACCTCAATTTTCGGGCACTGAAGCTTTCTTT. Encoded protein: CASSRTPQFSGTEAFF.

J is TRBJ2-3 and V is TRBV9; D remains ambiguous. The V end lost 0 bases, the J end lost 6 bases, and 5 bases lay between the germline ends. The germline V gene encodes CDR1 SGDLS and CDR2 YYNGEE. This CDR3 comprises 12 residues. CDR3 region: CASSVEVDTQYF. CDR3 sequence (DNA): TGTGCCAGCAGCGTAGAGGTGGATACGCAGTATTTT. The variable domain in full, with the rest retrieved from reference TRBV9 and TRBJ2-3, is DSGVTQTPKHLITATGQRVTLRCSPRSGDLSVYWYQQSLDQGLQFLIQYYNGEERAKGNILERFSAQQFPDLHSELNLSSLELGDSALYFCASSVEVDTQYFGPGTRLTVL.

V gene TRBV10-3 combines with J gene TRBJ2-7, with a tentative D call TRBD2 (7 bases). The CDR3 has 12 residues. V was cut by 11 bases and J by 4 bases, with 15 bases left in between. Germline V gene lookup returns CDR1 ENHRY and CDR2 SYGVKD. CDR3 nucleotide sequence: TGTGCCTCGACCGGGGGGCGGTACGAGCAGTACTTC. Amino acid sequence: CASTGGRYEQYF.

The chain employs TRBV25-1 and TRBJ2-1, with D perhaps TRBD1 (6 bases). The CDR3 runs 18 residues. Germline lookup yields CDR1 MGHDK and CDR2 SYGVNS. Trimming removed 3 bases from V and 4 bases from J, with 22 bases in between. The CDR3 bases are TGTGCCAGCAGTGATCGAGGGACACAACCGTCCCTTTACAATGAGCAGTTCTTC. It yields the protein CASSDRGTQPSLYNEQFF.

The chain links TRBV2 to TRBJ1-5; D may be TRBD1 (5 bases). V lost 7 bases, J lost 2 bases, and 12 bases lay in between. This CDR3 has 14 amino acids. Per the germline V gene, CDR1 is SNHLY and CDR2 is FYNNEI. CDR3 coding DNA: TGTGCCAGCACGGACACCGATGGCAATCAGCCCCAGCATTTT. Translating gives CASTDTDGNQPQHF.

This clone was counted between two and nine times. The V gene is TRBV9, the J gene TRBJ2-3; possible D gene TRBD1, 5 bases. Between the trimmed V and J ends, which lost 0 bases and 5 bases, there was a span of 13 bases. Germline values: CDR1 SGDLS, CDR2 YYNGEE. The CDR3 is 15 amino acids. Written as DNA, the CDR3 is TGTGCCAGCAGCGTAGCCCGCAGGGATGGAGATACGCAGTATTTT. Protein product: CASSVARRDGDTQYF.

Concerning this clone: This may be a read error, as it is one base from a much larger clone. The chain employs TRBV9 and TRBJ2-1, with 8 bases aligning to TRBD2. CDR3 length: 16 residues. Germline V CDR1 and CDR2: SGDLS, YYNGEE. The CDR3 protein is CAGSVEVAGSYNEQFF. The CDR3 region has the DNA TGTGCCGGCAGCGTAGAGGTAGCGGGGTCCTACAATGAGCAGTTCTTC. Filled out from reference TRBV9 and TRBJ2-1, the complete variable domain reads DSGVTQTPKHLITATGQRVTLRCSPRSGDLSVYWYQQSLDQGLQFLIQYYNGEERAKGNILERFSAQQFPDLHSELNLSSLELGDSALYFCAGSVEVAGSYNEQFFGPGTRLTVL.

The chain employs TRBV27 and TRBJ2-1; D unclear. The CDR3 extends over 12 amino acids. Germline values: CDR1 MNHEY, CDR2 SMNVEV (reference sequence). V was shortened by 4 bases and J by 4 bases, with 5 bases between the two germline ends. CDR3 in amino acids: CASSSVYNEQFF. DNA of the CDR3: TGTGCCAGCAGTTCCGTGTACAATGAGCAGTTCTTC.

The chain is built from TRBV25-1 and TRBJ2-1, with 7 bases aligning to TRBD2. In germline, CDR1 is MGHDK, CDR2 SYGVNS. V trimming: 3 bases; J trimming: 0 bases; junction bases outside the gene matches: 11. The CDR3 spans 18 residues. In nucleotides, the CDR3 is TGTGCCAGCAGTGATACGGGCAGGGAGGGCCGCTCCTACAATGAGCAGTTCTTC. It specifies CASSDTGREGRSYNEQFF.

CDR3 amino acids: CASSLGTSGSRNEQFF. CDR3 in DNA: TGTGCCAGCAGTTTGGGAACTAGCGGGTCTCGCAATGAGCAGTTCTTC. The V and J genes are TRBV28 and TRBJ2-1; TRBD2 matches at 9 bases. Germline V lookup: CDR1 MDHEN, CDR2 SYDVKM. The V and J ends lost 3 bases and 6 bases, in that order; junction bases with no gene match: 9. CDR3 length equals 16 residues.

The J gene is TRBJ2-1, the V gene TRBV28, with 8 bases fitting TRBD1. V shed 6 bases, J shed 2 bases, and the junction held 6 bases outside the gene matches. Germline CDR1 is MDHEN and CDR2 is SYDVKM. This CDR3 region has 15 residues. The CDR3 sequence is CASRSTGVPYNEQFF. The CDR3 DNA follows: TGTGCCAGCAGGTCGACAGGGGTCCCCTACAATGAGCAGTTCTTC.

Of note for this clone: One end of the junction is discordant with germline, which a read error may explain. The DNA for the CDR3 is TGTGCTAGCAGCGCAGGGGGATACGGCACAGATACGCAGTATTTT. Translating gives CASSAGGYGTDTQYF. The rearrangement joins TRBV7-7 to TRBJ2-3, with TRBD1 matching over 7 bases. CDR1 is SSHAT, CDR2 FNYEAQ, per germline (reference sequence). The CDR3 consists of 15 residues.